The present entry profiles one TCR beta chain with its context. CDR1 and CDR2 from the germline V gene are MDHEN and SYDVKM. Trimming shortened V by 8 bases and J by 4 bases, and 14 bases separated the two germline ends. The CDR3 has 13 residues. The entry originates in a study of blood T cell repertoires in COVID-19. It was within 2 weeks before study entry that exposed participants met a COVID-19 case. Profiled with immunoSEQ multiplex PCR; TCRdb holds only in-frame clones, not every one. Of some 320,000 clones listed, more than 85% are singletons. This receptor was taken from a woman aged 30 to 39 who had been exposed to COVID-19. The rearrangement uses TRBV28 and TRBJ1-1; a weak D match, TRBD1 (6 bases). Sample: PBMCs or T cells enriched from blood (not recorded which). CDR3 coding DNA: TGTGCCAGCGAACCAGGGGAGATCACTGAAGCTTTCTTT. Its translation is CASEPGEITEAFF.